The T cell receptor (beta chain) under discussion was sequenced for a study of T cells in Graves' hyperthyroidism and ophthalmopathy. Trimming shortened V by 3 bases and J by 0 bases, and 10 bases separated the two germline ends. The CDR3 length is 15 residues. This clonotype was recorded many times. Amplification of TCR beta CDR3 regions used RNA as the template. Primed by the HTBI set, a first-round RT-PCR was run on the TCR CDR3. MiXCR was run by TCRdb on the multiplex PCR reads, yielding one entry per CDR3 protein. The sample consists of around 450,000 distinct CDR3 sequences, 15% to 18% of them appearing once.

The genes are TRBV12-3 or TRBV12-4 and TRBJ2-3; D not certain. The receptor comes from a young woman with Graves' hyperthyroidism. The material sequenced was blood. The CDR3 nucleotides are TGTGCCAGCAGTTTTTTGGGTTCTAGCACAGATACGCAGTATTTT. Amino acids: CASSFLGSSTDTQYF.